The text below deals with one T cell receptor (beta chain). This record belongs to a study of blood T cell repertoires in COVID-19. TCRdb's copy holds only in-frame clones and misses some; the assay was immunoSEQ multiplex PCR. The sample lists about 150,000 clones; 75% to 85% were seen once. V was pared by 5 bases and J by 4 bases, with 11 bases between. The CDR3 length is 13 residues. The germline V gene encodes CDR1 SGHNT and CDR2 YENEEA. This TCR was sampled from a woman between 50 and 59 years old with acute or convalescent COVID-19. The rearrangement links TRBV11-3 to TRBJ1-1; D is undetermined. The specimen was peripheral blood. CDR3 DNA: TGTGCCAGCAGCACCCAAAGAGGCACTGAAGCTTTCTTT. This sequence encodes CASSTQRGTEAFF.